These T cell receptor beta chains were read from a single sample in a study of cytomegalovirus exposure and HLA in healthy donors. Some clones are missing from TCRdb's copy, which holds only in-frame ones; the method was immunoSEQ multiplex PCR. The repertoire holds about 120,000 clones, about 76% seen once, with about 12% in the top ten. Sequenced material: PBMCs. These receptors were obtained from a woman aged 40-49 years in good health and CMV-seropositive. The CDR3 runs from the conserved cysteine through the conserved F or W. The D gene is left open where the match is weak. Some rows have no size entry. The others give once, few or many, or a class for an expanded clone.

size	D	J	V	CDR3	DNA
NA	TRBD2	TRBJ2-3	TRBV7-3	CASSFSGGTWGTQYF	TGTGCCAGCAGCTTTTCGGGGGGGACCTGGGGTACGCAGTATTTT
few	TRBD1	TRBJ1-2	TRBV5-6	CASSLAGQGESYGYTF	TGTGCCAGCAGCTTGGCCGGACAGGGCGAAAGCTATGGCTACACCTTC
few	NA	TRBJ1-4	TRBV9	CASSVAGRGNEKLFF	TGTGCCAGCAGCGTAGCGGGGCGGGGTAATGAAAAACTGTTTTTT
NA	TRBD1	TRBJ2-7	TRBV11-3	CASSLDTGVVYEQYF	TGTGCCAGCAGCTTAGATACAGGGGTCGTCTACGAGCAGTACTTC
NA	TRBD1	TRBJ1-1	TRBV20-1	CSAGDREAFF	TGCAGTGCAGGGGACAGGGAAGCTTTCTTT
NA	NA	TRBJ1-4	TRBV7-9	CASRPTGTHEKLFF	TGTGCCAGCAGACCTACAGGGACCCATGAAAAACTGTTTTTT
NA	NA	TRBJ1-1	TRBV5-1	CASSLQRDTEAFF	TGCGCCAGCAGCCTACAGAGGGACACTGAAGCTTTCTTT
NA	NA	TRBJ1-1	TRBV5-4	CASSLGTPSRNTEAFF	TGTGCCAGCAGCTTGGGGACTCCCAGCCGAAACACTGAAGCTTTCTTT
few	TRBD1	TRBJ1-5	TRBV7-8	CASSLRTGGPPQHF	TGTGCCAGCAGCTTAAGGACAGGGGGCCCTCCCCAGCATTTT
NA	NA	TRBJ1-6	TRBV7-6	CASSLVRGSYNSPLHF	TGTGCCAGCAGCTTAGTACGCGGCTCCTATAATTCACCCCTCCACTTT
NA	NA	TRBJ1-6	TRBV7-2	CASSLLSSYNSPLHF	TGTGCCAGCAGCTTATTGAGCTCCTATAATTCACCCCTCCACTTT
NA	NA	TRBJ1-2	TRBV30	CAWSVAGGYTF	TGTGCCTGGAGTGTAGCAGGTGGCTACACCTTC
NA	NA	TRBJ2-1	TRBV30	CAWSLTGQQFF	TGTGCCTGGAGTTTGACAGGACAGCAGTTCTTC
NA	TRBD1	TRBJ1-6	TRBV7-9	CSSSLRGTGNSPLHF	TGTTCCAGCAGCTTAAGGGGGACAGGGAATTCACCCCTCCACTTT
NA	NA	TRBJ2-7	TRBV9	CASLAGTYEQYF	TGTGCCAGTCTCGCAGGGACCTACGAGCAGTACTTC
NA	NA	TRBJ1-5	TRBV29-1	CSVRQAGMEAQHF	TGCAGCGTTCGACAGGCAGGGATGGAGGCCCAGCATTTT
NA	NA	TRBJ1-1	TRBV7-8	CASSLAPLSEAFF	TGTGCCAGCAGCTTAGCGCCACTTTCTGAAGCTTTCTTT
NA	NA	TRBJ2-7	TRBV5-1	CASRPFTGGPTYEQYF	TGCGCCAGCAGACCCTTCACCGGGGGGCCGACGTACGAGCAGTACTTC
NA	TRBD1	TRBJ1-1	TRBV6-1	CASRPGQGNPEAFF	TGTGCCAGTCGTCCGGGACAGGGTAACCCTGAAGCTTTCTTT
NA	TRBD2	TRBJ2-3	TRBV6-6	CASSYSAQRGAGTQYF	TGTGCCAGCAGTTACTCAGCCCAGCGGGGGGCTGGTACGCAGTATTTT
NA	NA	TRBJ1-2	TRBV12-5	CASERYAGGSCGYTF	TGTGCTAGTGAAAGATACGCGGGGGGCAGCTGTGGCTACACCTTC
once	TRBD1	TRBJ2-7	TRBV6-1	CASRGSGTGGYEQYF	TGTGCCAGCAGAGGTTCCGGGACAGGGGGCTACGAGCAGTACTTC